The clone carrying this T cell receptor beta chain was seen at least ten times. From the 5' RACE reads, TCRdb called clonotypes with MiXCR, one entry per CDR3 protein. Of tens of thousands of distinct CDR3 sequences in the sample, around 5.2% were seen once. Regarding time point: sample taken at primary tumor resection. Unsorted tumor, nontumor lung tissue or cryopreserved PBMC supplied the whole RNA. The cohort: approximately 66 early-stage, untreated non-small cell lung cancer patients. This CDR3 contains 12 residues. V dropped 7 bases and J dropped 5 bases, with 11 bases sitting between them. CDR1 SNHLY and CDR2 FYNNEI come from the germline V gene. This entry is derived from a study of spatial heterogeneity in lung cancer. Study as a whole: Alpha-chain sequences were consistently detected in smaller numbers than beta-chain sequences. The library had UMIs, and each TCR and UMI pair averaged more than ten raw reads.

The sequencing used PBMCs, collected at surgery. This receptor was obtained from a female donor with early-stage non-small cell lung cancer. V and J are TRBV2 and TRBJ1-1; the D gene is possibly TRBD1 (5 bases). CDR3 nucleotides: TGTGCCAGCAAAGTGTGGGGGACTGAAGCTTTCTTT. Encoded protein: CASKVWGTEAFF.